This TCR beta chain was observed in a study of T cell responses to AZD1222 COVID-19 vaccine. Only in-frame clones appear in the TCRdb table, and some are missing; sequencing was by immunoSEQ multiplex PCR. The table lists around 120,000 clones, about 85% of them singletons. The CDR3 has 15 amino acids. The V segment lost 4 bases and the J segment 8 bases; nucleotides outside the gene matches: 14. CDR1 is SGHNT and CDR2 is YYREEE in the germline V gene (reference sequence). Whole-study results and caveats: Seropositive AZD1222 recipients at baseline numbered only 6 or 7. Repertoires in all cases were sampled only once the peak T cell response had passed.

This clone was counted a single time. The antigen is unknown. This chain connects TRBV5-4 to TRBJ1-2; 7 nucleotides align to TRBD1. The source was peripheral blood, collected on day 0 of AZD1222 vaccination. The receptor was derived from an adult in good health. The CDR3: CASSLPGQKSEGYTF. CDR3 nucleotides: TGTGCCAGCAGCCTGCCGGGACAGAAATCGGAGGGCTACACCTTC.